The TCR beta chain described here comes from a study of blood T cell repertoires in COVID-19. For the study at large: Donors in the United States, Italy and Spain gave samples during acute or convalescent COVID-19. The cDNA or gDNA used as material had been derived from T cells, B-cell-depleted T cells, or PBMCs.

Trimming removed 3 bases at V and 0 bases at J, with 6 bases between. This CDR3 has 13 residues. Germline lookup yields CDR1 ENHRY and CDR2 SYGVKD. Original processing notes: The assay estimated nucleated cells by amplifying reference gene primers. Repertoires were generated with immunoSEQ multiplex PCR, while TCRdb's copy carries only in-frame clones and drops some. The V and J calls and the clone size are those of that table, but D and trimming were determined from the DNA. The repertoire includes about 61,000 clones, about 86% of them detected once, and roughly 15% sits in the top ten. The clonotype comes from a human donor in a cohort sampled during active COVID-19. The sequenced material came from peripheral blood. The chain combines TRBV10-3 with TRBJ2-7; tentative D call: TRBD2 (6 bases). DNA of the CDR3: TGTGCCATCAGTGAAGCGGGCTCCTACGAGCAGTACTTC. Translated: CAISEAGSYEQYF.